A single sample is the source of the 7 T cell receptor beta chains below, sequenced in a study of human T cells and chemical hapten exposure. Time point meaning: patch test 1, 2 weeks after DPC sensitization. Treatment reported: therapeutic diphenylcyclopropenone sensitization with weekly scalp DPC. TCRdb used MiXCR to reprocess the RACE reads, holding one entry per CDR3 protein. In the table there are fewer than 500,000 distinct CDR3 sequences, roughly 4.8% of which are singletons. Sample: whole blood, taken in connection with sensitization to the hapten diphenylcyclopropenone (DPC). These receptors all stem from a woman aged 45-60 years with alopecia areata. Some clones in this sample may be carry-over from other donors' samples.

The genes are TRBV6-5 and TRBJ2-3; D is possibly TRBD1 (5 bases). Germline V gene lookup returns CDR1 MNHEY and CDR2 SVGAGI. The CDR3 runs to 16 residues. V was trimmed by 5 bases and J by 4 bases, leaving 19 bases between them. CDR3 in amino acids: CASSDGQGLVADTQYF. CDR3 DNA: TGTGCCAGCAGTGACGGGCAGGGATTGGTCGCAGATACGCAGTATTTT.

This clonotype came up many times. The chain employs TRBV3-1 and TRBJ1-1; D is undetermined. The CDR3 consists of 13 residues. V was clipped by 4 bases and J by 1 base, with 7 bases between them. The V gene's germline CDR1 is LGHDT and CDR2 YNNKEL (reference sequence). CDR3 nucleotides: TGTGCCAGCAGCCGCACGAGGAACACTGAAGCTTTCTTT. Translating it yields CASSRTRNTEAFF. Full variable domain (missing parts from reference TRBV3-1 and TRBJ1-1): DTAVSQTPKYLVTQMGNDKSIKCEQNLGHDTMYWYKQDSKKFLKIMFSYNNKELIINETVPNRFSPKSPDKAHLNLHINSLELGDSAVYFCASSRTRNTEAFFGQGTRLTVV.

This clonotype was observed a few times. V and J are TRBV6-1 and TRBJ2-2; D remains unclear. Germline values: CDR1 MNHNS, CDR2 SASEGT. There are 15 residues in the CDR3. The ends were cut back, 3 bases at V and 3 bases at J, with 11 bases in the middle. The DNA of the CDR3 is TGTGCCAGCAGTGATCTCGTCAGAGACACCGGGGAGCTGTTTTTT. Translating gives CASSDLVRDTGELFF.

This clonotype has a count of ten or more. The chain carries TRBV5-4 and TRBJ2-7; TRBD2 aligns across 7 bases. CDR1 and CDR2 from the germline V gene are SGHNT and YYREEE (reference sequence). This CDR3 is built from 14 residues. V shed 4 bases, J shed 3 bases, and the junction held 7 bases outside the gene matches. The CDR3 region is CASSTSSGDYEQYF. For the CDR3, the DNA is TGTGCCAGCAGCACCTCTAGCGGTGACTACGAGCAGTACTTC.

The V call is TRBV29-1, the J call TRBJ2-5; D tentatively fits TRBD1 or TRBD2 (5 bases each). Germline CDR1 SQVTM, CDR2 ANQGSEA. This CDR3 comprises 15 residues. The V and J ends lost 7 bases and 1 base respectively, with 19 bases between them. This chain's CDR3 is CSAPPTEGSQETQYF. The DNA of the CDR3 is TGCAGCGCCCCTCCCACCGAGGGGAGCCAAGAGACCCAGTACTTC.

V and J are TRBV10-3 and TRBJ2-7, with D tentatively TRBD1 (5 bases). The germline V gene encodes CDR1 ENHRY and CDR2 SYGVKD. The ends were cut back, 2 bases at V and 2 bases at J, with 10 bases in the middle. There are 14 residues in the CDR3. CDR3 protein: CAISEQGWPYEQYF. CDR3 coding DNA: TGTGCCATCAGTGAGCAGGGTTGGCCCTACGAGCAGTACTTC.

This clonotype was detected ten times or more. This rearrangement joins TRBV7-9 to TRBJ1-2; 8 bases line up with TRBD1. The CDR3 extends over 14 amino acids. CDR1 and CDR2 from the germline V gene are SEHNR and FQNEAQ (reference sequence). Trimming at V came to 7 bases and at J to 6 bases, leaving 10 bases not matched to a gene. The CDR3 coding sequence is TGTGCCAGCATCCCATCTCAGGGGGCGCATGGCTACACCTTC. Encoded protein: CASIPSQGAHGYTF.